This T cell receptor beta chain is from a study of cytomegalovirus exposure and HLA in healthy donors. Across the whole study: A preliminary data release comprised 70 million to 95 million unique TCRs obtained from HLA-typed donors.

The PCR had 60 Vbeta and 13 Jbeta primers. TCRdb's table, derived via immunoSEQ multiplex PCR, lists solely in-frame clones and lacks some. This table holds around 140,000 clones, approximately 80% found once. Only a few counts were recorded for this clone. Unmatched junction bases numbered 7, after V lost 3 bases and J lost 7 bases. The CDR3 runs 14 residues. Per the germline V gene, CDR1 is SGHNT and CDR2 is YYREEE (reference sequence). The chain employs TRBV5-4 and TRBJ1-2; 9 bases align to TRBD1. The receptor comes from a woman between 35 and 50 years old in good health and CMV-seropositive. Sequenced sample: PBMCs. CDR3 region: CASSSGQGLGGYTF. The CDR3, as DNA: TGTGCCAGCAGCTCGGGACAGGGATTGGGTGGCTACACCTTC.